This is a list of T cell receptor beta chains from one sample in a study of cytomegalovirus exposure and HLA in healthy donors. TCRdb's table, derived via immunoSEQ multiplex PCR, lists solely in-frame clones and lacks some. The sample has roughly 170,000 clones; about 86% are singletons. Sequenced sample: PBMCs. These receptor sequences come from a woman in her twenties or thirties in good health and CMV-seronegative. Each CDR3 is given with its conserved first and last residue. Fields, in order: V gene, J gene, D gene, clone size, CDR3 protein, CDR3 DNA. A D gene is named only where the DNA matches it firmly. The listing skips clone size in some rows; elsewhere it reads once, few, many or a size class.

>TRBV7-9|TRBJ2-1|TRBD2|-
CASSFRLAANEQFF
TGTGCCAGCAGCTTCCGACTAGCGGCCAATGAGCAGTTCTTC
>TRBV11-2|TRBJ2-5|TRBD2|-
CASSLGEGLAAETQYF
TGTGCCAGCAGCTTAGGAGAGGGACTAGCGGCAGAGACCCAGTACTTC
>TRBV21-1|TRBJ2-2|-|-
CASRNLGTAITGELFF
TGTGCCAGCAGAAACTTAGGGACAGCAATCACCGGGGAGCTGTTTTTT
>TRBV7-2|TRBJ2-1|TRBD2|-
CASSHSGTEQFF
TGTGCCAGCAGCCATAGCGGGACCGAGCAGTTCTTC
>TRBV6-5|TRBJ2-7|TRBD1|-
CASSFGTGLISGEQYF
TGTGCCAGCAGTTTCGGGACAGGCCTTATATCCGGCGAGCAGTACTTC
>TRBV6-5|TRBJ1-1|-|-
CASSYGGDTEAFF
TGTGCCAGCAGTTACGGCGGAGACACTGAAGCTTTCTTT
>TRBV27|TRBJ2-7|-|-
CASSLADTPYEQYF
TGTGCCAGCAGTTTGGCTGACACCCCCTACGAGCAGTACTTC
>TRBV7-2|TRBJ2-1|TRBD1|-
CASSLAPLGQSSYNEQFF
TGTGCCAGCAGCTTAGCGCCCCTGGGACAGAGCTCCTACAATGAGCAGTTCTTC
>TRBV5-4|TRBJ2-1|TRBD2|-
CASSPGTRVPNEQFF
TGTGCCAGCAGCCCCGGGACTAGGGTACCCAACGAGCAGTTCTTC
>TRBV12-5|TRBJ2-4|-|-
CASGFTGPERKVGKNIQYF
TGTGCTAGTGGTTTCACAGGTCCCGAAAGAAAGGTAGGCAAAAACATTCAGTACTTC
>TRBV25-1|TRBJ1-6|-|-
CASSESRGRYNSPLHF
TGTGCCAGCAGTGAATCGAGAGGGAGGTACAATTCACCCCTCCACTTT
>TRBV4-1|TRBJ2-3|TRBD2|once
CASSQVALAGGPADTQYF
TGCGCCAGCAGCCAAGTAGCACTAGCGGGAGGGCCCGCAGATACGCAGTATTTT
>TRBV10-3|TRBJ2-1|TRBD2|-
CAISGPTTSGGADEQFF
TGTGCCATCAGCGGCCCCACTACTAGCGGGGGGGCAGATGAGCAGTTCTTC
>TRBV5-4|TRBJ2-7|-|-
CASSSTTGDVQYF
TGTGCCAGCAGCTCGACCACAGGAGACGTGCAGTACTTC
>TRBV19|TRBJ1-2|TRBD1|-
CASSPGTEISGGYTF
TGTGCCAGTAGTCCAGGGACAGAAATTTCTGGTGGCTACACCTTC
>TRBV27|TRBJ2-7|-|-
CASSLSSGVQLGEQYF
TGTGCCAGCAGTTTATCTTCGGGGGTGCAGTTGGGCGAGCAGTACTTC